This is a list of T cell receptor beta chains from one sample in a study of T-cell memory formation after mild COVID-19. TCRdb called the 5' RACE reads again in MiXCR, with one record for every CDR3 protein. The sample lists approximately 30,000 distinct CDR3 sequences; around 16% were seen once. The sample was PBMCs or a T cell subset sorted from them (not recorded which). The receptors derive from an adult who had mild COVID-19 (a few samples of this study predate the infection). Cell type and time point are not known. CDR3s include the opening cysteine and the closing phenylalanine or tryptophan. D genes are given only for firm matches.

D gene: TRBD2; V gene: TRBV7-9; CDR3 protein: CASSRASGGVEQFF
D gene: TRBD1; V gene: TRBV5-1; CDR3 protein: CASSLRQGPYVPTEAFF
D gene: TRBD1; V gene: TRBV6-5; CDR3 protein: CASSYSGTGGGQPQHF
D gene: NA; V gene: TRBV29-1; CDR3 protein: CSTWTSWDEQFF
D gene: TRBD2; V gene: TRBV30; CDR3 protein: CAWSRTSGILVNTQYF
D gene: TRBD1; V gene: TRBV7-2; CDR3 protein: CASSLLRGTDGYTF
D gene: NA; V gene: TRBV5-1; CDR3 protein: CASSKDSRSFSLQETQYF
D gene: TRBD2; V gene: TRBV10-3; CDR3 protein: CAISSGSTYNEQFF
D gene: NA; V gene: TRBV20-1; CDR3 protein: CSARGEVGDTEAFF
D gene: TRBD1; V gene: TRBV4-1; CDR3 protein: CASSQDRGPGTGGKFSNQPQHF
D gene: NA; V gene: TRBV3-1; CDR3 protein: CASSQGSYNEQFF
D gene: NA; V gene: TRBV7-9; CDR3 protein: CASSLAGTYEQYF
D gene: NA; V gene: TRBV7-2; CDR3 protein: CASSSSVGVNQPQHF
D gene: NA; V gene: TRBV19; CDR3 protein: CASSTGTVSYEQYF
D gene: NA; V gene: TRBV3-1; CDR3 protein: CASGASGANVLTF
D gene: TRBD1; V gene: TRBV12-3/TRBV12-4; CDR3 protein: CASSLQGAYEQYF
D gene: TRBD1; V gene: TRBV12-5; CDR3 protein: CASGLTRTGLNTEAFF
D gene: NA; V gene: TRBV7-9; CDR3 protein: CASSLRGTGNTIYF
D gene: TRBD2; V gene: TRBV20-1; CDR3 protein: CSARVLAGGYEQYF
D gene: NA; V gene: TRBV7-2; CDR3 protein: CASSQRYEQYF
D gene: TRBD1; V gene: TRBV12-3/TRBV12-4; CDR3 protein: CATGQGWTGELFF
D gene: TRBD1; V gene: TRBV7-8; CDR3 protein: CASSVRDRSLYNEQFF
D gene: TRBD1; V gene: TRBV12-3/TRBV12-4; CDR3 protein: CASNEQGRDGYTF
D gene: NA; V gene: TRBV20-1; CDR3 protein: CSARRRGARGNQPQHF
D gene: NA; V gene: TRBV29-1; CDR3 protein: CSVGQAQETQYF
D gene: NA; V gene: TRBV29-1; CDR3 protein: CSVGRGWGYEQYF
D gene: NA; V gene: TRBV7-3; CDR3 protein: CASSLMGPPNSPLHF
D gene: TRBD1; V gene: TRBV12-3/TRBV12-4; CDR3 protein: CASRTDRQGSGANVLTF
D gene: NA; V gene: TRBV12-3/TRBV12-4; CDR3 protein: CASSLVGSGETQYF
D gene: TRBD2; V gene: TRBV14; CDR3 protein: CASSQSGSTVNNEQFF
D gene: NA; V gene: TRBV20-1; CDR3 protein: CSARDLGLEAFF
D gene: TRBD2; V gene: TRBV4-1; CDR3 protein: CASSQAGGSYNEQFF
D gene: TRBD1; V gene: TRBV29-1; CDR3 protein: CSVARDRGQKLFF
D gene: TRBD2; V gene: TRBV28; CDR3 protein: CASSLLAVQETQYF
D gene: NA; V gene: TRBV7-2; CDR3 protein: CASSLVGGANQPQHF
D gene: TRBD2; V gene: TRBV11-2; CDR3 protein: CASSLSPSGSYEQFF
D gene: NA; V gene: TRBV7-8; CDR3 protein: CASSHSGSTGDTQYF
D gene: NA; V gene: TRBV7-2; CDR3 protein: CASSFPGVGTDTQYF
D gene: NA; V gene: TRBV11-2; CDR3 protein: CASSPPGRFRKEQYF
D gene: NA; V gene: TRBV4-2; CDR3 protein: CASSREGVSTEAFF
D gene: TRBD2; V gene: TRBV6-2/TRBV6-3; CDR3 protein: CASSYPSKSGRRGSLNTDTQYF
D gene: NA; V gene: TRBV3-1; CDR3 protein: CASSQGRQFGQPQHF
D gene: NA; V gene: TRBV10-3; CDR3 protein: CAISGVTGFYEQYF
D gene: TRBD1; V gene: TRBV11-2; CDR3 protein: CASSPWDRRNSGANVLTF
D gene: TRBD1; V gene: TRBV3-1; CDR3 protein: CASSHLTGEASGANVLTF
D gene: NA; V gene: TRBV15; CDR3 protein: CATSRDLRNQPQHF
D gene: TRBD2; V gene: TRBV7-2; CDR3 protein: CASSLIAGLYNEQFF
D gene: NA; V gene: TRBV12-3/TRBV12-4; CDR3 protein: CASTSDRLNSYEQYF
D gene: NA; V gene: TRBV2; CDR3 protein: CASNLQGLDGGYTF
D gene: NA; V gene: TRBV18; CDR3 protein: CASSPRGYGTEAFF
D gene: NA; V gene: TRBV6-6; CDR3 protein: CASTQATGELFF
D gene: NA; V gene: TRBV5-1; CDR3 protein: CASSASSSSGEQYF
D gene: NA; V gene: TRBV15; CDR3 protein: CATSRDSTGIDTQYF
D gene: NA; V gene: TRBV5-5; CDR3 protein: CASSLQAGSYEQYF
D gene: TRBD1; V gene: TRBV7-8; CDR3 protein: CASSLAPRGYTEAFF
D gene: TRBD1; V gene: TRBV5-1; CDR3 protein: CASSAQGAVTEAFF
D gene: NA; V gene: TRBV18; CDR3 protein: CASSPEGYGYTF